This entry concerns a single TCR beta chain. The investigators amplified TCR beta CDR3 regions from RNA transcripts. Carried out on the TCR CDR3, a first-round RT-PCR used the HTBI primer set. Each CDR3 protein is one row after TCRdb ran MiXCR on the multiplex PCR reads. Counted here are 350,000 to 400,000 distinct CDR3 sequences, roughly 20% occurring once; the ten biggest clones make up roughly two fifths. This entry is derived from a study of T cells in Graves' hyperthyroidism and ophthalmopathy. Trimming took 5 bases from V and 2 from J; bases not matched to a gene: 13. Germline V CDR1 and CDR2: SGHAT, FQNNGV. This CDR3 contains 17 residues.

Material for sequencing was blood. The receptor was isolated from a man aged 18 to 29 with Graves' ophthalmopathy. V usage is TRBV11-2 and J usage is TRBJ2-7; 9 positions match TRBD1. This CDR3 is CASSAHRDRERAYEQYF. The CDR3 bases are TGTGCCAGCAGCGCCCACCGGGACAGGGAGAGAGCCTACGAGCAGTACTTC. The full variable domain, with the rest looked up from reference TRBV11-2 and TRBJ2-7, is EAGVAQSPRYKIIEKRQSVAFWCNPISGHATLYWYQQILGQGPKLLIQFQNNGVVDDSQLPKDRFSAERLKGVDSTLKIQPAKLEDSAVYLCASSAHRDRERAYEQYFGPGTRLTVT.